The 9 T cell receptor beta chains below were found in one sample sequenced in a study of molecular identifiers for immune sequencing clone quantification. TCRdb fed the PCR reads into MiXCR, producing one record per CDR3 protein. The table lists 460,000 or so distinct CDR3 sequences, roughly a fifth of them singletons. Sequencing input: naive CD8+ T cells from blood, with Jurkat cell RNA spiked in. Subset reported: FACS-sorted CD8+CD4-CCR7+CD45RA+ naive T cells. These receptors were collected from a human donor in good health. Some libraries in this study had Jurkat cell RNA spiked in.

The table lists this clonotype with a few counts. The chain employs TRBV20-1 and TRBJ2-7; D perhaps matches TRBD2 (5 bases). With 0 bases removed from V and 2 bases from J, the gap between germline ends came to 11 bases. There are 14 residues in the CDR3. Germline V gene sequence: CDR1 DFQATT, CDR2 SNEGSKA (reference sequence). The CDR3 DNA reads TGCAGTGCTAGAGATTGGACGGGAACCTACGAGCAGTACTTC. It codes for CSARDWTGTYEQYF.

As to this clonotype: Given a much more abundant clone one base away, this may be a read error. This chain joins TRBV7-6 and TRBJ2-7; D is possibly TRBD1 (5 bases). Trimming removed 5 bases from V and 0 bases from J, with 11 bases in between. Germline V gene sequence: CDR1 SGHVS, CDR2 FNYEAQ. This CDR3 contains 14 residues. The CDR3 DNA reads TGTGCCAGCAGCACCGTCGACAGCTCCTACGAGCAGTACTTC. It is translated as CASSTVDSSYEQYF.

This clonotype was picked up many times. This CDR3 is CASSQDYGTGFQETQYF. The CDR3 DNA reads TGCGCCAGCAGCCAAGATTACGGGACAGGGTTCCAAGAGACCCAGTACTTC. J is TRBJ2-5 and V is TRBV4-3; 9 bases map to TRBD1. V dropped 0 bases and J dropped 1; count of bases not matched to a gene: 6. The CDR3 totals 17 residues. Per germline, CDR1 LGHNA and CDR2 YSLEER.

For this clonotype: A single base separates this from a much larger clone, so it may be a read error. Here the CDR3 omits its conserved ending phenylalanine or tryptophan, so a read error is the likely source. V is TRBV20-1 and J is TRBJ1-1; D not certain. This CDR3 region has 16 residues. Per germline, CDR1 DFQATT and CDR2 SNEGSKA (reference sequence). Trimming took 6 bases from V and 0 from J, leaving 20 bases between them. DNA for the CDR3: TGCAGTGCCATCTCCACTAGGGTCGAAGTGAACACTGAAGCTTTCCTT. Translated: CSAISTRVEVNTEAFL.

This clonotype came up a few times. The chain couples TRBV6-2 or TRBV6-3 to TRBJ1-5; D possibly corresponds to TRBD1 (6 bases). This CDR3 spans 15 amino acids. Trimming stripped 6 bases from V and 0 bases from J, with 12 bases between. Per the germline V gene, CDR1 is MNHEY and CDR2 is SVGEGT. CDR3 residues: CASREQGHSNQPQHF. In DNA, the CDR3 is TGTGCCAGCAGGGAACAGGGTCATAGCAATCAGCCCCAGCATTTT.

This clonotype turned up a few times. J is TRBJ2-1 and V is TRBV6-2 or TRBV6-3, with a possible D match to TRBD1 (6 bases). The CDR3 length is 14 residues. Germline V gene lookup returns CDR1 MNHEY and CDR2 SVGEGT. Trimming took off 5 bases at V and 8 bases at J, with 16 bases between the two ends. The CDR3: CASSPAGVGYEQFF. The CDR3 nucleotides are TGTGCCAGCAGTCCCGCAGGGGTCGGATATGAGCAGTTCTTC.

In its sample, this clonotype was seen a few times. The rearrangement uses TRBV30 and TRBJ1-1, with a tentative D call TRBD1 (5 bases). The CDR3 length is 13 residues. Trimming cost V 3 bases and J 7 bases, with 15 bases left between them. Per germline, CDR1 GTSNPN and CDR2 SVGIG (reference sequence). CDR3 coding DNA: TGTGCCTGGAGCCCTGTGCGGGGGTTTGAAGCTTTCTTT. Protein sequence: CAWSPVRGFEAFF. Full variable domain (outside the CDR3, taken from reference TRBV30 and TRBJ1-1): SQTIHQWPATLVQPVGSPLSLECTVEGTSNPNLYWYRQAAGRGLQLLFYSVGIGQISSEVPQNLSASRPQDRQFILSSKKLLLSDSGFYLCAWSPVRGFEAFFGQGTRLTVV.

The genes are TRBV5-1 and TRBJ1-2; perhaps TRBD1 as D (5 bases). The length of the CDR3 is 15 residues. The V gene's germline CDR1 is SGHRS and CDR2 YFSETQ. The V gene lost 3 bases and the J gene lost 10 bases, with 22 bases spanning the gap. This chain's CDR3 is CASSSGGMGGVDYTF. The CDR3 region has the DNA TGCGCCAGCAGCTCGGGAGGCATGGGGGGTGTTGACTACACCTTC. Full variable domain (rest looked up from reference TRBV5-1 and TRBJ1-2): KAGVTQTPRYLIKTRGQQVTLSCSPISGHRSVSWYQQTPGQGLQFLFEYFSETQRNKGNFPGRFSGRQFSNSRSEMNVSTLELGDSALYLCASSSGGMGGVDYTFGSGTRLTVV.

This clonotype was detected ten times or more. The chain is built from TRBV5-1 and TRBJ1-2; D perhaps matches TRBD1 (6 bases). V shed 4 bases and J shed 0 bases, with 13 bases lying between them. Looked up from germline, CDR1 is SGHRS and CDR2 is YFSETQ. CDR3 length: 15 amino acids. CDR3 DNA: TGCGCCAGCAGCGGACGGACAGATCCTAACTATGGCTACACCTTC. Residues: CASSGRTDPNYGYTF.